A selection of T cell receptor beta chains follows, all from one sample in a study of shared clonotypes between healthy human individuals. Clones were read by immunoSEQ multiplex PCR, and TCRdb kept only the in-frame ones, dropping some. Seen here are roughly 2,000,000 clones, around 93% observed once, and the top ten hold about 1.7%. The sample comprised naive CD8+ T cells from PBMCs. These receptors all come from a young man in good health. Some clones in this sample may be carry-over from other donors' samples. The CDR3 runs from the conserved cysteine through the conserved F or W. Each record gives: V gene, J gene, CDR3 protein.

v_gene: TRBV5-4; j_gene: TRBJ2-7; CDR3aa: CASSSIAGGPYEQYF
v_gene: TRBV27; j_gene: TRBJ1-5; CDR3aa: CASSSQGQPQHF
v_gene: TRBV4-1; j_gene: TRBJ2-7; CDR3aa: CASSQVGHGESSYEQYF
v_gene: TRBV7-8; j_gene: TRBJ2-1; CDR3aa: CASSEREGRGNEQFF
v_gene: TRBV5-8; j_gene: TRBJ2-7; CDR3aa: CASKFARTYEQYF
v_gene: TRBV27; j_gene: TRBJ2-3; CDR3aa: CASSSGVRWTGGTDTQYF
v_gene: TRBV11-2; j_gene: TRBJ1-2; CDR3aa: CASSFSRANYDGYTF
v_gene: TRBV11-2; j_gene: TRBJ2-1; CDR3aa: CASRYLAGKAYNEQFF
v_gene: TRBV15; j_gene: TRBJ2-2; CDR3aa: CATSRDRRMNTGELFF
v_gene: TRBV7-9; j_gene: TRBJ2-2; CDR3aa: CASTGVGFILGELFF
v_gene: TRBV7-8; j_gene: TRBJ2-5; CDR3aa: CASSLALVGGKETQYF
v_gene: TRBV4-1; j_gene: TRBJ1-4; CDR3aa: CASSQVVGDTNEKLFF
v_gene: TRBV29-1; j_gene: TRBJ2-1; CDR3aa: CSVELAGAVEQFF
v_gene: TRBV7-6; j_gene: TRBJ2-1; CDR3aa: CASTRLAALNEQFF
v_gene: TRBV6-6; j_gene: TRBJ2-1; CDR3aa: CASGWGIDEQFF
v_gene: TRBV4-1; j_gene: TRBJ2-7; CDR3aa: CASSQERGGWPAGEQYF
v_gene: TRBV29-1; j_gene: TRBJ2-1; CDR3aa: CSVDVRTGMINEQFF
v_gene: TRBV9; j_gene: TRBJ2-5; CDR3aa: CASSVANGDWYQETQYF
v_gene: TRBV7-3; j_gene: TRBJ2-2; CDR3aa: CASSSPGTGSPGELFF
v_gene: TRBV14; j_gene: TRBJ2-5; CDR3aa: CASRESGRPQETQYF
v_gene: TRBV5-1; j_gene: TRBJ2-1; CDR3aa: CASSFSGRAGYNEQFF
v_gene: TRBV2; j_gene: TRBJ2-1; CDR3aa: CASSEGVAKSSYNEQFF
v_gene: TRBV14; j_gene: TRBJ2-1; CDR3aa: CASSPRLAGDLSYNEQFF